Given below is one T cell receptor beta chain in context. This clonotype showed up many times. The antigen it recognizes is unknown. No base quality information exists; no much larger clone differs at one position. The library was generated by PCR. The sequencing machine was an Illumina HiSeq 4000. Bulk TCR libraries were prepared as previously described, using TCR primers listed in Table S5. Purification of total RNA was performed with the Qiagen AllPrep DNA/RNA kit. Reads from multiple sequencing runs of the same library were pooled before analysis. On the study's bioinformatics: Reads were retained only if an exact TCR constant sequence was present, and the retained reads were trimmed to 150 nt and grouped according to their 12-nt molecular barcodes. Within each barcode group, reads were sub-clustered at a 15% Levenshtein threshold, and quality-weighted consensus sequences were built per RNA molecule. Non-functional sequences were discarded, and so were lower-count sequences lying one edit away from another sequence. Barcode sub-clusters with fewer than 20% of the maximum read count were removed, based on fitting two negative binomial distributions. TCRdb reprocessed the public reads (quality trimming at Q25 with fastp, clone calling with MiXCR) and kept in-frame beta chains. CDR3 protein sequences are deduplicated, and each keeps its most common genes and DNA. TCRdb, not the original authors, processed these V and J calls. Within this sample are around 89,000 distinct CDR3 sequences, with under 20% of them counted one time only. The biggest ten clones account for roughly 0.8% of the sample.

Trimming costs V 5 bases and J 0 bases, and their ends lie 7 bases apart. The germline V gene (reference sequence) yields SEHNR for CDR1 and FQNEAQ for CDR2. Including the terminal cysteine and phenylalanine, the CDR3 comprises 13 residues. CDR3 DNA only is kept here, 39 bases in frame from base 1. This sample was taken from a study of molecular identifiers for immune sequencing clone quantification (dated by TCRdb to the late 2010s). Context from the whole study: For a replicate experiment, RNA from about 21,000 or 97,000 naive CD8 T cells was divided into five aliquots, of which four were sequenced. This methods study used CD8 T cells to benchmark TCR RNA copy counting and molecular-identifier clustering-based TCR repertoire sequencing (MIDCIRS). The investigation overall reported the following: The naive libraries included spiked-in Jurkat TCR RNA (about nine copies' worth), and this Jurkat TCR RNA is not part of the donor repertoire. Modeling estimated about 3.3 recovered TCR RNA copies per cell, compared with around 9.7 by digital PCR, which implies 30% to 35% capture efficiency. In CMV-specific effector cells, clones with more than 20 RNA copies contained over 98% of molecules, whereas in naive cells such clones contained under 1% of molecules. When barcode sub-clustering was omitted, TCR diversity was inflated by chimeric consensus sequences, with chimeras reaching as high as 47%. Highly expanded clone sizes could be underestimated if identical TCR molecules share a barcode. Spiked-in Jurkat TCR RNA equal to a single cell's worth was reported to be detectable even within 1,100,000 naive CD8 T cells.

Libraries of naive CD8 T cells were generated from roughly 21,000 to 960,000 sorted cells, with 10%, 30% or 50% of the purified RNA used. Naive CD8 T cells were FACS-sorted as CD8+CD4-CCR7+CD45RA+ on a BD FACSAria II into RLT Plus buffer. Around 11 TCR copies' worth of Jurkat RNA were spiked into about 20,000-1,000,000 naive CD8 T cell samples to test detection sensitivity. Enrichment of CD8 T cells was done with RosetteSep CD8+ T Cell Enrichment Cocktail plus Ficoll-Paque, and ACK red cell lysis came afterward. The V and J genes are TRBV7-9 and TRBJ1-1; the D gene identity is not certain. Sequencing was done on a sample of naive CD8+ T cells from blood, with Jurkat cell RNA spiked in. Sample cell subset or site, as interpreted from the label and publication: FACS-sorted CD8+CD4-CCR7+CD45RA+ naive T cells. This clonotype originated in a human donor in good health. Some libraries in this study had Jurkat cell RNA spiked in. In nucleotide form, the sequence is TGTGCCAGCAGCCAAAACCTGAACACTGAAGCTTTCTTT. Translated, this is CASSQNLNTEAFF.